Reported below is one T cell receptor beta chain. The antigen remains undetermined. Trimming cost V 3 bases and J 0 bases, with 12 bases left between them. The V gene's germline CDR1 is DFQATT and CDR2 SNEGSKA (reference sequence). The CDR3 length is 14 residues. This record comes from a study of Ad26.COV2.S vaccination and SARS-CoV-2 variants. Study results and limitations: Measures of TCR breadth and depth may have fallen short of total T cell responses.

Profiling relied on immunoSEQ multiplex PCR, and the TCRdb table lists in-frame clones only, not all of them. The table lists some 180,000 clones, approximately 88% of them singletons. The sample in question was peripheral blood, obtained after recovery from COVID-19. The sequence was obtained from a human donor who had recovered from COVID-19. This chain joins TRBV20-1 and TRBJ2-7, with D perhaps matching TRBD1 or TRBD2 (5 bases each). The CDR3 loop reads CSASPVGGSYEQYF. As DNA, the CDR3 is TGCAGTGCTAGTCCAGTTGGGGGCTCCTACGAGCAGTACTTC.